This is a list of T cell receptor beta chains from one sample in a study of T cell responses to AZD1222 COVID-19 vaccine. TCRdb keeps only in-frame clones here, not all; method: immunoSEQ multiplex PCR. The sample holds fewer than 200,000 clones, more than 75% seen once. The sequences come from peripheral blood, collected 28 days after the second AZD1222 dose. These receptors were collected from an adult who received the AZD1222 COVID-19 vaccine. Each CDR3 is given with its conserved first and last residue. D genes are given only for firm matches. Size values are once, few and many counts, or a class for expanded clones, and some rows have none.

d_gene,v_gene,j_gene,abundance,CDR3aa,CDR3nt
TRBD2,TRBV7-7,TRBJ2-2,NA,CASSLGGTSGNTGELFF,TGTGCTAGCAGCTTAGGGGGGACTAGCGGTAACACCGGGGAGCTGTTTTTT
NA,TRBV29-1,TRBJ2-7,once,CSVEQAYEQYF,TGCAGCGTTGAACAAGCCTACGAGCAGTACTTC
TRBD2,TRBV3-1/TRBV3-2,TRBJ2-1,NA,CASSQDGGQGLAGGSYNEQFF,TGTGCCAGCAGCCAAGATGGAGGGCAGGGACTAGCGGGGGGCTCCTACAATGAGCAGTTCTTC
TRBD2,TRBV9,TRBJ2-7,NA,CASSVDPAGSSYEQYF,TGTGCCAGCAGCGTAGACCCAGCGGGAAGCTCCTACGAGCAGTACTTC
TRBD1,TRBV10-2,TRBJ1-5,NA,CASSEWRQGAQPQHF,TGCGCCAGCAGTGAGTGGAGGCAGGGGGCCCAACCCCAGCATTTT
NA,TRBV5-1,TRBJ1-2,NA,CASSLAESNYGYTF,TGCGCCAGCAGCTTGGCTGAATCTAACTATGGCTACACCTTC
NA,TRBV7-3,TRBJ2-5,NA,CASSLMREETQYF,TGTGCCAGCAGCTTAATGAGGGAAGAGACCCAGTACTTC
TRBD1,TRBV27,TRBJ2-7,NA,CASSPWDSSYEQYF,TGTGCCAGCAGTCCCTGGGACAGCTCCTACGAGCAGTACTTC
NA,TRBV11-3,TRBJ2-7,NA,CASSLRGGSYEQYF,TGTGCCAGCAGCTTACGTGGGGGGAGCTACGAGCAGTACTTC
NA,TRBV23-1,TRBJ2-3,few,CASSHPLLLVFITDTQYF,TGCGCCAGCAGTCATCCCCTGCTACTAGTTTTCATCACAGATACGCAGTATTTT
NA,TRBV24-1,TRBJ2-7,NA,CATSGTPTYEQYF,TGTGCCACCTCCGGGACACCCACCTACGAGCAGTACTTC
NA,TRBV10-3,TRBJ2-3,NA,CAISDPPQTSTDTQYF,TGTGCCATCAGTGACCCCCCCCAGACTAGCACAGATACGCAGTATTTT
NA,TRBV6-5,TRBJ2-7,NA,CASSFLRQEPYEQYF,TGTGCCAGCAGTTTCCTGCGACAGGAGCCCTACGAGCAGTACTTC
TRBD2,TRBV24-1,TRBJ2-7,once,CATSGYRGDEQYF,TGTGCCACCAGCGGCTATCGGGGGGACGAGCAGTACTTC
NA,TRBV5-6,TRBJ2-4,NA,CASSLGLAKNIQYF,TGTGCCAGCAGCTTAGGATTGGCCAAAAACATTCAGTACTTC
TRBD2,TRBV5-1,TRBJ2-7,NA,CASSLELAGDFGQYF,TGCGCCAGCAGCTTGGAACTAGCGGGTGACTTCGGGCAGTACTTC
TRBD2,TRBV19,TRBJ2-5,few,CASSIDGTSGVLETQYF,TGTGCCAGTAGTATAGATGGGACTAGCGGGGTCCTAGAGACCCAGTACTTC
NA,TRBV3-1/TRBV3-2,TRBJ2-6,NA,CASSQTGLRLSSGANVLTF,TGTGCCAGCAGCCAGACGGGTTTGCGGTTGTCCTCTGGGGCCAACGTCCTGACTTTC
TRBD1,TRBV28,TRBJ2-7,NA,CASSLSTGVNEQYF,TGTGCCAGCAGTTTATCAACAGGGGTCAACGAGCAGTACTTC
TRBD1,TRBV28,TRBJ1-2,once,CASSLGTGGRGYTF,TGTGCCAGCAGTTTAGGGACAGGGGGAAGGGGCTACACCTTC
NA,TRBV7-2,TRBJ2-3,few,CASSLETAGDTQYF,TGTGCCAGCAGCTTAGAGACAGCCGGGGATACGCAGTATTTT
NA,TRBV6-2/TRBV6-3,TRBJ2-2,NA,CASSFSNTGELFF,TGTGCCAGCAGTTTCTCGAACACCGGGGAGCTGTTTTTT
NA,TRBV12-3/TRBV12-4,TRBJ1-1,NA,CASRQDTVGAFF,TGTGCCAGCAGACAAGACACAGTTGGAGCTTTCTTT
TRBD1,TRBV6-5,TRBJ2-2,NA,CATFGTGNTGELFF,TGTGCCACCTTCGGGACAGGGAACACCGGGGAGCTGTTTTTT
NA,TRBV19,TRBJ2-7,NA,CASTASLGNEQYF,TGTGCCAGTACCGCCTCACTTGGAAACGAGCAGTACTTC
TRBD1,TRBV7-9,TRBJ2-2,NA,CASSLPTGLDTGELFF,TGTGCCAGCAGCTTACCGACAGGGCTGGACACCGGGGAGCTGTTTTTT
NA,TRBV6-5,TRBJ2-7,NA,CASSSPRGSSYEQYF,TGTGCCAGCAGTTCCCCCAGGGGTAGCTCCTACGAGCAGTACTTC
TRBD1,TRBV30,TRBJ2-2,NA,CAWGRLRQGRTGELFF,TGTGCCTGGGGTCGTCTCAGACAGGGCCGAACCGGGGAGCTGTTTTTT
NA,TRBV4-2,TRBJ2-2,NA,CASSQDRVNTGELFF,TGTGCCAGCAGCCAAGATCGGGTGAACACCGGGGAGCTGTTTTTT
NA,TRBV5-3,TRBJ1-1,NA,CARSFKNGAFF,TGTGCCAGAAGCTTCAAAAACGGAGCTTTCTTT
TRBD1,TRBV7-4,TRBJ1-4,NA,CASSFTGARTNEKLFF,TGTGCCAGCAGCTTTACAGGGGCGAGAACTAATGAAAAACTGTTTTTT
NA,TRBV2,TRBJ1-6,NA,CASRETDSPLHF,TGTGCCAGCAGGGAGACAGATTCACCCCTCCACTTT
NA,TRBV12-3/TRBV12-4,TRBJ2-5,NA,CASSLMETQYF,TGTGCCAGCAGTTTGATGGAGACCCAGTACTTC
TRBD1,TRBV15,TRBJ2-1,NA,CATRQGINEQFF,TGTGCCACTCGACAGGGAATCAATGAGCAGTTCTTC